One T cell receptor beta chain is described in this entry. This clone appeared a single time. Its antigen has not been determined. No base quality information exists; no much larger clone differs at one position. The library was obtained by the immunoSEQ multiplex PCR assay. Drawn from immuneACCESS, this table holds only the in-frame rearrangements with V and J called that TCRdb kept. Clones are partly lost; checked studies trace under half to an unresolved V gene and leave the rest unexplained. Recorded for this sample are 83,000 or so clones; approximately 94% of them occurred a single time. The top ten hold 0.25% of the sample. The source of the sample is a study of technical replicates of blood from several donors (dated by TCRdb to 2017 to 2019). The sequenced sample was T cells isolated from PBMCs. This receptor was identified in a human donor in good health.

The CDR3 protein is CASSLLGQSTNEKLFF. The DNA is as follows: TGTGCCAGCAGTTTATTGGGCCAGTCAACTAATGAAAAACTGTTTTTT. This sequence uses TRBV28 and TRBJ1-4, with the D gene too uncertain to name. According to the germline V gene, CDR1 reads MDHEN and CDR2 reads SYDVKM. V is shortened by 1 base, J by 0 bases, and the region joining them spans 9 bases. The CDR3 spans 16 residues, from the cysteine through the phenylalanine. The DNA shown is the 48-base CDR3, in frame from base 1.